This T cell receptor (beta chain) was profiled in a study of T cell repertoires in cytomegalovirus infection. A few counts support this clonotype. Antigen: not known. CDR1 and CDR2 from the germline V gene are LGHNA and YNFKEQ. The CDR3 extends over 17 amino acids. The ends lost 4 bases at V and 0 bases at J; junction bases unmatched: 9. Using its own MiXCR run on the reads, TCRdb lists one record per CDR3 protein. The sample holds 97,000 or so distinct CDR3 sequences, 15% to 20% seen once. Study results and limitations: It was HLA-C-restricted CMV-specific TCR beta clonotypes that dominated the response ex vivo.

The gene calls are TRBV4-2 and TRBJ2-5; 9 positions match TRBD2. Material: PBMCs. The TCR originated in a human donor in good health (CMV status not recorded). Some clones in this sample may be carry-over from other donors' samples. The CDR3 nucleotides read TGTGCCAGCAGCCGAAGCTCTAGCGGGGCGAACCAAGAGACCCAGTACTTC. Amino acid sequence: CASSRSSSGANQETQYF.